The clone carrying this T cell receptor beta chain was counted many times. Its antigen remains unknown. The data were obtained in a study of identical twins. Trimming took 4 bases from V and 0 from J, leaving 1 base between them. The CDR3 consists of 12 residues. The germline gives CDR1 MGHDK, CDR2 SYGVNS. Addition of a universal primer site occurred through template switching, and cDNA carried unique molecular identifiers. MiXCR was run by TCRdb on the 5' RACE reads, yielding one entry per CDR3 protein. The table has about 200,000 distinct CDR3 sequences, around a tenth seen once; the top ten hold around 5.1%. Study-wide findings and caveats: Models predicted too little out-of-frame TCR alpha sharing in monozygotic twins. Fewer insertions characterized abundant cord blood beta clonotypes, whereas memory repertoires showed none.

This receptor was identified in a woman under 30 in good health. Input material: memory (CD45RO+) T cells sorted from blood. The chain is built from TRBV25-1 and TRBJ1-3, with D hard to call. The CDR3 coding sequence is TGTGCCAGCAGTGGCTCTGGAAACACCATATATTTT. Its protein is CASSGSGNTIYF.